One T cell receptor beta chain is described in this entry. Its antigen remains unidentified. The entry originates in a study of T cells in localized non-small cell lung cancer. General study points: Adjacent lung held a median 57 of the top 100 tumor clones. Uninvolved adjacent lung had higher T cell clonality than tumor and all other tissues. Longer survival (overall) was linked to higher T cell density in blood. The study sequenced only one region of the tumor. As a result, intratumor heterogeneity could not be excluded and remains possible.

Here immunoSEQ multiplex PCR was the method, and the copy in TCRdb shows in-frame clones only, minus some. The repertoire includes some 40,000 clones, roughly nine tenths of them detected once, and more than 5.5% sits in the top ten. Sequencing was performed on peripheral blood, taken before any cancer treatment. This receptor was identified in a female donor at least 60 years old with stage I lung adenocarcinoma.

The CDR3 loop is CASSLPGPGNTIYF. In DNA, the CDR3 is TGTGCCAGCAGTTTACCGGGACCTGGAAACACCATATATTTT. V and J are TRBV28 and TRBJ1-3; D is possibly TRBD1 (5 bases). The germline V and J ends were trimmed by 2 bases and 2 bases, with 7 bases remaining between them. This CDR3 has 14 residues. Germline V gene lookup returns CDR1 MDHEN and CDR2 SYDVKM.